One sample yielded the 32 T cell receptor beta chains listed below, sequenced in a study of blood T cell repertoires in COVID-19. Clones were read by immunoSEQ multiplex PCR, and TCRdb kept only the in-frame ones, dropping some. This table has just over 650,000 clones, over 80% appearing once. Sequencing input: peripheral blood. These receptors came from a woman aged 18 to 35 with acute or convalescent COVID-19.

CDR3 sequence: CASSYRTDYEQYF. The CDR3 DNA sequence: TGTGCCAGCAGCTACCGGACAGACTACGAGCAGTACTTC. The chain links TRBV3-1 (or the pseudogene TRBV3-2) to TRBJ2-7, with D possibly being TRBD1 (6 bases). Deletions cut 5 bases from V and 3 bases from J, with 11 bases between. This CDR3 has 13 amino acids. Looked up from germline, CDR1 is LGHDT and CDR2 is YNNKEL (reference sequence).

The chain has TRBV19 and TRBJ1-2; no reliable D call. The germline V and J ends were trimmed by 4 bases and 3 bases, with 15 bases remaining between them. Germline V gene lookup returns CDR1 LNHDA and CDR2 SQIVND (reference sequence). This CDR3 is built from 15 residues. The CDR3 spells CASSTPSPRYYGYTF. The CDR3 DNA is TGTGCCAGTAGTACACCTTCACCGCGATACTATGGCTACACCTTC.

V and J are TRBV5-5 and TRBJ1-2; possibly TRBD1 for D (6 bases). This CDR3 comprises 14 residues. The V end lost 2 bases, the J end lost 4 bases, and 12 bases lay between the germline ends. From germline, CDR1 is SGHKS and CDR2 YYEKEE (reference sequence). CDR3 residues: CASSLTPGAYGYTF. In nucleotides, the CDR3 is TGTGCCAGCAGCTTAACCCCAGGGGCCTATGGCTACACCTTC.

The gene calls are TRBV7-9 and TRBJ1-2, with 7 bases fitting TRBD1. Unmatched junction bases numbered 6, after V lost 5 bases and J lost 9 bases. The CDR3 runs 12 residues. Germline loops: CDR1 SEHNR, CDR2 FQNEAQ (reference sequence). The CDR3 region is CASSQSTGSYTF. For the CDR3, the DNA is TGTGCCAGCAGCCAATCGACAGGGAGCTACACCTTC. The full variable domain, its missing parts supplied by reference TRBV7-9 and TRBJ1-2, is DTGVSQNPRHKITKRGQNVTFRCDPISEHNRLYWYRQTLGQGPEFLTYFQNEAQLEKSRLLSDRFSAERPKGSFSTLEIQRTEQGDSAMYLCASSQSTGSYTFGSGTRLTVV.

The chain employs TRBV30 and TRBJ1-1; D possibly corresponds to TRBD1 (6 bases). The CDR3 is 16 amino acids. V lost 2 bases and J 1 base, leaving 17 bases between the germline ends. Germline lookup yields CDR1 GTSNPN and CDR2 SVGIG (reference sequence). DNA of the CDR3: TGTGCCTGGAGTACTACAGGGACGGCCGGGAACACTGAAGCTTTCTTT. Its translation: CAWSTTGTAGNTEAFF.

J is TRBJ1-2 and V is TRBV28; TRBD1 aligns across 12 bases. V shed 3 bases, J shed 8 bases, and the junction held 16 bases outside the gene matches. CDR1 MDHEN and CDR2 SYDVKM come from the germline V gene. The CDR3 runs to 18 residues. The CDR3 here is CASSFSRDRGLFIEGYTF. As DNA, the CDR3 is TGTGCCAGCAGTTTTAGTCGGGACAGGGGGCTCTTTATTGAGGGCTACACCTTC.

V usage is TRBV12-3 or TRBV12-4 and J usage is TRBJ1-2; weak D call: TRBD1 (5 bases). The CDR3 extends over 13 amino acids. Trimming stripped 5 bases from V and 7 bases from J, with 14 bases between. CDR3 bases: TGTGCCAGCAGTCTTATGGGGCGGCGTGGCTACACCTTC. Translating gives CASSLMGRRGYTF.

J is TRBJ1-2 and V is TRBV24-1; D may be TRBD1 (6 bases). The CDR3 contains 14 residues. Trimming removed 4 bases at V and 5 bases at J, with 13 bases between. Per the germline V gene, CDR1 is KGHDR and CDR2 is SFDVKD. The CDR3 spells CATSDPGARYGYTF. The DNA for the CDR3 is TGTGCCACCAGTGACCCAGGGGCTCGATATGGCTACACCTTC.

The chain couples TRBV19 to TRBJ2-5, with TRBD1 as a possible D gene (5 bases). Germline CDR1 is LNHDA and CDR2 is SQIVND (reference sequence). The CDR3 is 12 amino acids. Trimming cost V 7 bases and J 1 base, with 7 bases left between them. CDR3 residues: CASKGSQETQYF. The CDR3 coding sequence is TGTGCCAGTAAGGGGTCCCAAGAGACCCAGTACTTC.

This rearrangement joins TRBV19 to TRBJ1-6; D gene ambiguous. CDR1 is LNHDA, CDR2 SQIVND, per germline (reference sequence). The CDR3 runs 13 residues. The ends were cut back, 7 bases at V and 7 bases at J, with 11 bases in the middle. In DNA form, the CDR3 reads TGTGCCAGTACCTGGACGGGAAATTCACCCCTCCACTTT. Amino acids: CASTWTGNSPLHF.

This clone was counted once. The chain links TRBV4-1 to TRBJ2-7; 7 bases fit TRBD1. V trimming: 4 bases; J trimming: 2 bases; junction bases outside the gene matches: 8. Germline V gene data show CDR1 as MGHRA and CDR2 as YSYEKL. The CDR3 has 15 amino acids. The DNA for the CDR3 is TGCGCCAGCAGCCCAGTGGACAGGTTAGCCTACGAGCAGTACTTC. This encodes CASSPVDRLAYEQYF.

This clone was recorded once. This chain connects TRBV4-1 to TRBJ2-7; 10 positions match TRBD1. With V trimmed by 5 bases and J by 7 bases, 17 bases remained unmatched. CDR1 MGHRA and CDR2 YSYEKL come from the germline V gene. This CDR3 is built from 17 residues. This CDR3 is CASSETFLRGTGEEQYF. CDR3 nucleotide sequence: TGCGCCAGCAGCGAGACCTTTTTACGAGGGACAGGGGAAGAGCAGTACTTC.

The V and J genes are TRBV3-1 (or the pseudogene TRBV3-2) and TRBJ2-1, with 9 bases aligning to TRBD2. With 4 bases clipped from V and 7 bases from J, the junction kept 11 bases outside the gene matches. Germline loops: CDR1 LGHDT, CDR2 YNNKEL (reference sequence). The CDR3 is made up of 16 amino acids. CDR3 in amino acids: CASSPLGGGAVNEQFF. As DNA, the CDR3 is TGTGCCAGCAGCCCCCTCGGCGGGGGGGCGGTAAATGAGCAGTTCTTC.

The chain is built from TRBV7-2 and TRBJ1-1; D unresolved. This CDR3 contains 13 residues. Trimming pared 1 base from V and 7 bases from J, leaving 10 bases between. Germline CDR1 SGHTA, CDR2 FQGNSA. The CDR3 sequence: CASSLGAGSEAFF. In DNA form, the CDR3 reads TGTGCCAGCAGCTTAGGGGCGGGCAGTGAAGCTTTCTTT. The whole variable domain, filled in from reference TRBV7-2 and TRBJ1-1, reads GAGVSQSPSNKVTEKGKDVELRCDPISGHTALYWYRQSLGQGLEFLIYFQGNSAPDKSGLPSDRFSAERTGGSVSTLTIQRTQQEDSAVYLCASSLGAGSEAFFGQGTRLTVV.

This chain joins TRBV6-1 and TRBJ2-7; 8 bases fit TRBD1. In germline, CDR1 is MNHNS, CDR2 SASEGT. This CDR3 is 14 amino acids long. Trimming at V came to 3 bases and at J to 3 bases, leaving 4 bases not matched to a gene. The CDR3 protein is CASSDPGGLYEQYF. DNA of the CDR3: TGTGCCAGCAGTGATCCAGGGGGCCTCTACGAGCAGTACTTC.

The chain has TRBV24-1 and TRBJ2-7, with 7 bases that match TRBD1. The CDR3 has 15 amino acids. CDR1 and CDR2 from the germline V gene are KGHDR and SFDVKD. V dropped 10 bases and J dropped 1; count of bases not matched to a gene: 12. The CDR3 protein is CATSSTGATSYEQYF. The CDR3 coding sequence is TGTGCCACTAGTAGTACAGGGGCGACATCCTACGAGCAGTACTTC.

The CDR3 DNA is TGTGCCAGCTCAGGACTAGCCCAAGGATTGTCCTACAATGAGCAGTTCTTC. As protein: CASSGLAQGLSYNEQFF. V usage is TRBV18 and J usage is TRBJ2-1; 8 positions match TRBD2. The CDR3 length is 17 residues. The V segment lost 5 bases and the J segment 1 base; nucleotides outside the gene matches: 10. Germline CDR1 reads KGHSH; CDR2 reads LQKENI.

As regards this clone: An end of the junction differs from the germline gene, which may be a read error. The chain has TRBV5-4 and TRBJ1-6; perhaps TRBD1 as D (6 bases). The length of the CDR3 is 15 residues. Germline-derived CDR1 and CDR2 are SGHNT and YYREEE (reference sequence). CDR3 sequence: CASRLDSSYNSPLHF. The CDR3 bases are TGTGCCAGCAGGTTGGACAGCTCCTATAATTCACCCCTCCACTTT.

As for this clone: Because the CDR3's place on the DNA is in doubt, the DNA is left out and the CDR3 is given as listed by TCRdb. The V gene is TRBV9, the J gene TRBJ1-4; no DNA check was done on the table's D call, TRBD1. The CDR3 length equals 14 residues, ends included. CDR1 and CDR2 (germline): SGDLS, YYNGEE. This CDR3 is CASSVGAGAEKLFF.

This chain connects TRBV5-4 to TRBJ1-1; possible D gene TRBD1, 6 bases. The V and J ends lost 0 bases and 1 base respectively, with 10 bases between them. The length of the CDR3 is 15 residues. The germline V gene has CDR1 SGHNT and CDR2 YYREEE (reference sequence). This chain's CDR3 is CASSLELDRNTEAFF. The DNA of the CDR3 is TGTGCCAGCAGCTTGGAATTGGACAGGAACACTGAAGCTTTCTTT. The full variable domain, with the rest looked up from reference TRBV5-4 and TRBJ1-1, is ETGVTQSPTHLIKTRGQQVTLRCSSQSGHNTVSWYQQALGQGPQFIFQYYREEENGRGNFPPRFSGLQFPNYSSELNVNALELDDSALYLCASSLELDRNTEAFFGQGTRLTVV.

The chain has TRBV7-3 and TRBJ2-2; 8 positions agree with TRBD1. CDR3 length: 15 residues. From germline, CDR1 is SGHTA and CDR2 FQGTGA. The junction had 5 bases not matched to a gene; V was cut back by 5 bases and J by 3 bases. The CDR3 coding sequence is TGTGCCAGCAGCCTCCTGGACAGGGACACCGGGGAGCTGTTTTTT. It is translated as CASSLLDRDTGELFF. The full variable domain, rest sourced from reference TRBV7-3 and TRBJ2-2, is GAGVSQTPSNKVTEKGKYVELRCDPISGHTALYWYRQSLGQGPEFLIYFQGTGAADDSGLPNDRFFAVRPEGSVSTLKIQRTERGDSAVYLCASSLLDRDTGELFFGEGSRLTVL.

The rearrangement uses TRBV5-6 and TRBJ1-1; 8 nucleotides match TRBD1. Germline trimming cut 3 bases from V and 1 base from J; bases unmatched to any gene: 5. In germline, CDR1 is SGHDT, CDR2 YYEEEE. The CDR3 loop spans 15 amino acids. The CDR3, as DNA: TGTGCCAGCAGCTCGACTGGGACAGGGAACACTGAAGCTTTCTTT. Its translation is CASSSTGTGNTEAFF.

With regard to this clone: One end of the junction varies from germline; a read error may be responsible. CDR3 bases: TGTGCCAGCAGCCAATCCCCGGGACTAGCGGGGGGGGGTTTT. The encoded protein is CASSQSPGLAGGGF. The chain combines TRBV4-2 with TRBJ2-3, with 16 bases lining up with TRBD2. Germline values: CDR1 LGHNA, CDR2 YNFKEQ. The CDR3 is made up of 14 amino acids.

V usage is TRBV30 and J usage is TRBJ2-1; 7 nucleotides agree with TRBD1. The CDR3 sequence is 13 residues long. Germline V lookup: CDR1 GTSNPN, CDR2 SVGIG (reference sequence). V was pared by 3 bases and J by 5 bases, with 4 bases of the junction left unmatched. The CDR3 protein is CAWSRDRDNEQFF. For the CDR3, the DNA is TGTGCCTGGAGCCGAGACAGGGACAATGAGCAGTTCTTC. Complete variable domain (other parts from reference TRBV30 and TRBJ2-1): SQTIHQWPATLVQPVGSPLSLECTVEGTSNPNLYWYRQAAGRGLQLLFYSVGIGQISSEVPQNLSASRPQDRQFILSSKKLLLSDSGFYLCAWSRDRDNEQFFGPGTRLTVL.

V gene TRBV11-2 combines with J gene TRBJ2-7; D is possibly TRBD1 (7 bases). From germline, CDR1 is SGHAT and CDR2 FQNNGV. This CDR3 comprises 15 residues. V dropped 5 bases and J dropped 4 bases, with 18 bases sitting between them. In DNA form, the CDR3 reads TGTGCCAGCAGCCCCAAAGACAGGGAGGCATACGAGCAGTACTTC. Translated, it gives CASSPKDREAYEQYF.

This chain connects TRBV7-2 to TRBJ2-7; D gene unclear. Looked up from germline, CDR1 is SGHTA and CDR2 is FQGNSA. The CDR3 length is 14 residues. V was pared by 3 bases and J by 0 bases, with 9 bases between. In nucleotides, the CDR3 is TGTGCCAGCAGCTTCGACTGGAGCTCCTACGAGCAGTACTTC. Its protein product is CASSFDWSSYEQYF.

The rearrangement joins TRBV2 to TRBJ2-2; 10 bases are a match to TRBD2. The V gene's germline CDR1 is SNHLY and CDR2 FYNNEI. CDR3 length equals 18 residues. The V segment lost 6 bases and the J segment 1 base; nucleotides outside the gene matches: 11. CDR3 protein: CASSPSLGLAVNTGELFF. In DNA form, the CDR3 reads TGTGCCAGCAGCCCAAGCTTAGGACTAGCGGTGAACACCGGGGAGCTGTTTTTT.

The rearrangement uses TRBV30 and TRBJ1-2, with D perhaps TRBD1 (6 bases). The length of the CDR3 is 13 residues. V was trimmed by 2 bases and J by 4 bases, leaving 11 bases between them. Germline-derived CDR1 and CDR2 are GTSNPN and SVGIG (reference sequence). CDR3 protein: CAWSLGGAYGYTF. Here the CDR3 DNA reads TGTGCCTGGAGTCTTGGGGGGGCCTATGGCTACACCTTC.

Only one count was recorded for this clone. This chain connects TRBV19 to TRBJ2-4; 7 bases fit TRBD1. Germline V CDR1 and CDR2: LNHDA, SQIVND (reference sequence). The CDR3 has 16 residues. V lost 4 bases to trimming and J lost 9 bases; unmatched junction nucleotides: 15. The CDR3 spells CASSNPRATGVGIQYF. The CDR3 region has the DNA TGTGCCAGTAGTAATCCCCGGGCCACAGGGGTGGGCATTCAGTACTTC.

This clone showed up just once. The V and J genes are TRBV27 and TRBJ1-6; no definite D call. The V end was cut by 8 bases, the J end by 5 bases, with 10 bases between. The CDR3 has 13 residues. Germline assignment: CDR1 MNHEY and CDR2 SMNVEV (reference sequence). The CDR3 sequence: CASAWADNSPLHF. The CDR3 nucleotides read TGTGCCAGCGCCTGGGCAGATAATTCACCCCTCCACTTT.

This clone was seen once. The V and J genes are TRBV19 and TRBJ2-3; the D gene is possibly TRBD1 (5 bases). V was trimmed by 7 bases and J by 4 bases, leaving 18 bases between them. The CDR3 is 15 residues long. The germline V gene encodes CDR1 LNHDA and CDR2 SQIVND (reference sequence). The CDR3 nucleotides are TGTGCCAGTAAAGGACAAAGCCTGAGACCAGATACGCAGTATTTT. Protein product: CASKGQSLRPDTQYF. The full variable domain, rest sourced from reference TRBV19 and TRBJ2-3, is DGGITQSPKYLFRKEGQNVTLSCEQNLNHDAMYWYRQDPGQGLRLIYYSQIVNDFQKGDIAEGYSVSREKKESFPLTVTSAQKNPTAFYLCASKGQSLRPDTQYFGPGTRLTVL.

This chain uses TRBV6-1 with TRBJ1-1, with D hard to call. The ends were cut back, 2 bases at V and 5 bases at J, with 15 bases in the middle. Germline V gives CDR1 MNHNS, CDR2 SASEGT. CDR3 size: 15 residues. CDR3 sequence reads: CASSERPGSGTEAFF. Written as DNA, the CDR3 is TGTGCCAGCAGTGAAAGGCCGGGCTCGGGGACTGAAGCTTTCTTT.